This entry is about one T cell receptor beta chain. The sample is drawn from a study of CD8 T cells in Susac syndrome. RNA amounts of about 0.45 to 1 ug underwent reverse transcription with random hexamers. In TCRdb, the immunoSEQ multiplex PCR reads were re-called with MiXCR into one record per CDR3 protein. The sample consists of 400,000 or so distinct CDR3 sequences, around 85% of them appearing once. The sequence was obtained from a human donor with multiple sclerosis. Material for sequencing was CD8+ T cells from PBMCs.

The CDR3 sequence: CASSEGGVHEQYF. The CDR3 DNA is TGTGCCAGCAGTGAGGGCGGGGTCCACGAGCAGTACTTC. This rearrangement joins TRBV6-1 to TRBJ2-7, with D possibly being TRBD2 (6 bases). This CDR3 has 13 residues. The V and J ends lost 3 bases and 5 bases respectively, with 11 bases between them. Germline V gene sequence: CDR1 MNHNS, CDR2 SASEGT.